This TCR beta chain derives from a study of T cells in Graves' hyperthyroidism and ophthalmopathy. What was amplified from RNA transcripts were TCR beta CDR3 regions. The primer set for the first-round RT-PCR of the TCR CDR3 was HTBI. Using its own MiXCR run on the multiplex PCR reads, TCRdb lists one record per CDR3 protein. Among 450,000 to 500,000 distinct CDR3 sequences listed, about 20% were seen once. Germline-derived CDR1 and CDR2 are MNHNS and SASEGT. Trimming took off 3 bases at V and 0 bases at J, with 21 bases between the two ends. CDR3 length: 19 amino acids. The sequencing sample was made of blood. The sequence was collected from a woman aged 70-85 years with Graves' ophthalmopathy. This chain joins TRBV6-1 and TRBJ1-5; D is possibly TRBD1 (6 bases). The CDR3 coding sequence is TGTGCCAGCAGTGAGACCGGGGGCATTGGGGTGAGTAGCAATCAGCCCCAGCATTTT. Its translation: CASSETGGIGVSSNQPQHF.